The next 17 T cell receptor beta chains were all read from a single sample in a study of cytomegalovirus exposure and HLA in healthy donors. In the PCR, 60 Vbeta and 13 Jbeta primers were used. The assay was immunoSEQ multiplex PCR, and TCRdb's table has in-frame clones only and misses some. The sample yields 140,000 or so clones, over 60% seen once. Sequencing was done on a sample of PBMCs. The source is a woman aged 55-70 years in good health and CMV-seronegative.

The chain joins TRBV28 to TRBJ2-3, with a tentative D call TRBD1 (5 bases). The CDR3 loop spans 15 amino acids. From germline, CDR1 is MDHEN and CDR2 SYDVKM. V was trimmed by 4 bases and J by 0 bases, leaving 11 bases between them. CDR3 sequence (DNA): TGTGCCAGCAGTTCCTACAGGTCTAGCACAGATACGCAGTATTTT. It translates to CASSSYRSSTDTQYF.

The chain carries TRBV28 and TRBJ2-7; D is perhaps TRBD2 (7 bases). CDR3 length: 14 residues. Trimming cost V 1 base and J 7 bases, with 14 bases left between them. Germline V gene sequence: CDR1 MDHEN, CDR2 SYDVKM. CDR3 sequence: CASSLFTGRGEQYF. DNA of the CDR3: TGTGCCAGCAGTTTATTTACAGGGCGGGGGGAGCAGTACTTC.

DNA of the CDR3: TGCGCCAGCAGCTTGGAGGGACAGGGAAACACCATATATTTT. Translated, it gives CASSLEGQGNTIYF. This chain joins TRBV5-1 and TRBJ1-3; 7 nucleotides match TRBD1. This CDR3 is 14 amino acids long. V lost 0 bases and J lost 4; bases outside the gene matches: 1. Per germline, CDR1 SGHRS and CDR2 YFSETQ.

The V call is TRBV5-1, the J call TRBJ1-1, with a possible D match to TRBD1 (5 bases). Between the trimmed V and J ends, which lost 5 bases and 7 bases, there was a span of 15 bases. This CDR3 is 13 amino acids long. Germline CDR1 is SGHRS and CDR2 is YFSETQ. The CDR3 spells CASSQDSTYEAFF. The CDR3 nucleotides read TGCGCCAGCAGTCAAGACAGTACCTATGAAGCTTTCTTT.

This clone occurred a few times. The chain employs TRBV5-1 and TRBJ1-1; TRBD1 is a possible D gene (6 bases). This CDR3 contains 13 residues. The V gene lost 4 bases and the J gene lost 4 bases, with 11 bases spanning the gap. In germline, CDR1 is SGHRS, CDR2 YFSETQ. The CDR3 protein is CASSAGGSTEAFF. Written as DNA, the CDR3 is TGCGCCAGCAGCGCGGGGGGCAGCACTGAAGCTTTCTTT.

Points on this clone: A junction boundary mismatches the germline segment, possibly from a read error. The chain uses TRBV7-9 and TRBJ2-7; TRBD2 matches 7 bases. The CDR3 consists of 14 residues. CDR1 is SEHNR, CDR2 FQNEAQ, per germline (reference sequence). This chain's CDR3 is CSSSPSGAGMGVYF. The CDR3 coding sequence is TGTTCCAGCAGCCCCAGCGGAGCGGGGATGGGGGTTTACTTC.

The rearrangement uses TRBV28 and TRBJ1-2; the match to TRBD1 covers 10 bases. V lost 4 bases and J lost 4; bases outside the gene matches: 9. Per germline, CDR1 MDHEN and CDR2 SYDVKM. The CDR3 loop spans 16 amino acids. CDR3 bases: TGTGCCAGCAGTTCTATGACAGGGGGCGCAATCTATGGCTACACCTTC. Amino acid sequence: CASSSMTGGAIYGYTF.

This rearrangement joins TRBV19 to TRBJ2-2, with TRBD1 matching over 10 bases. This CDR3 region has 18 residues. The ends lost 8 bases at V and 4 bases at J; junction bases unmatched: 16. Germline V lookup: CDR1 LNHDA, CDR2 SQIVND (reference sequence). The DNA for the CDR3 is TGTGCCAGTCACCTTCCGGGACAGGGGATAGCGAGCACCGGGGAGCTGTTTTTT. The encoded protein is CASHLPGQGIASTGELFF.

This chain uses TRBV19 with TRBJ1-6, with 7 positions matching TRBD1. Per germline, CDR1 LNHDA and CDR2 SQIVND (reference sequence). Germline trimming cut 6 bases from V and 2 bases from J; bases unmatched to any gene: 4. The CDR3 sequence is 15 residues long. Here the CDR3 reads CASSDRATYNSPLHF. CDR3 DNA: TGTGCCAGTAGCGACAGGGCTACCTATAATTCACCCCTCCACTTT.

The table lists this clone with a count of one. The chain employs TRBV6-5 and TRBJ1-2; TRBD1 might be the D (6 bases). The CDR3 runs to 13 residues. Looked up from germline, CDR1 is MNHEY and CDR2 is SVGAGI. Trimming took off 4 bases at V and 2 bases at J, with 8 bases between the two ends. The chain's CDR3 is CASSFGQNYGYTF. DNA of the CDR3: TGTGCCAGCAGTTTCGGACAGAACTATGGCTACACCTTC.

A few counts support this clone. The CDR3 bases are TGTGCCAGCAGCTCGGGACTAGCGGTGGCCTACGAGCAGTACTTC. It encodes CASSSGLAVAYEQYF. The V and J genes are TRBV6-5 and TRBJ2-7, with TRBD2 identical over 11 bases. J gave up 2 bases and V 6 bases, and 6 bases lay outside the gene matches. Per the germline V gene, CDR1 is MNHEY and CDR2 is SVGAGI. The CDR3 sequence is 15 residues long.

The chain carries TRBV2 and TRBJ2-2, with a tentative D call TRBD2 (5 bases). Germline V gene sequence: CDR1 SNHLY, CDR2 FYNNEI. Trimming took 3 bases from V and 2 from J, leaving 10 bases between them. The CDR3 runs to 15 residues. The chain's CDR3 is CASSEDFTNTGELFF. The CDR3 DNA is TGTGCCAGCAGTGAGGACTTCACAAACACCGGGGAGCTGTTTTTT.

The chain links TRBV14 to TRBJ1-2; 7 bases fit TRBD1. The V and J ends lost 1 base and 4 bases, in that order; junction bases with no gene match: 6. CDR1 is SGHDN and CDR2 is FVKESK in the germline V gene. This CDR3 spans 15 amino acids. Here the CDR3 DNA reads TGTGCCAGCAGCCAAGTCGGGGACAGCCTCTATGGCTACACCTTC. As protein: CASSQVGDSLYGYTF.

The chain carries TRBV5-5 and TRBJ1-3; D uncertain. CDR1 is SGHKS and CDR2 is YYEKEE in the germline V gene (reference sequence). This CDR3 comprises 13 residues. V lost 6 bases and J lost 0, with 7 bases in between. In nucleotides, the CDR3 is TGTGCCAGCACCGTAGACTCTGGAAACACCATATATTTT. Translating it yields CASTVDSGNTIYF.

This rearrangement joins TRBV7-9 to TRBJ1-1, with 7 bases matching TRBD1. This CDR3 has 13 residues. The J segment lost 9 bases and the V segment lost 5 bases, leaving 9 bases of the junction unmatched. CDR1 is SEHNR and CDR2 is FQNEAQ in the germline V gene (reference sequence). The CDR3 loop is CASSRTDRPKAFF. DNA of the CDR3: TGTGCCAGCAGCAGGACGGACAGGCCGAAAGCTTTCTTT. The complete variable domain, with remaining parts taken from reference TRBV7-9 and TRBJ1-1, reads DTGVSQNPRHKITKRGQNVTFRCDPISEHNRLYWYRQTLGQGPEFLTYFQNEAQLEKSRLLSDRFSAERPKGSFSTLEIQRTEQGDSAMYLCASSRTDRPKAFFGQGTRLTVV.

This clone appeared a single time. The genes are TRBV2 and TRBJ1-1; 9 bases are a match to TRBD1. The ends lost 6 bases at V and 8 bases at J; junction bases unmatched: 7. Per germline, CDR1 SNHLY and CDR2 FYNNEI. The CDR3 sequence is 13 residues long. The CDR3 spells CASSLGTGKEAFF. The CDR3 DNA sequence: TGTGCCAGCAGCCTGGGGACAGGGAAGGAAGCTTTCTTT.

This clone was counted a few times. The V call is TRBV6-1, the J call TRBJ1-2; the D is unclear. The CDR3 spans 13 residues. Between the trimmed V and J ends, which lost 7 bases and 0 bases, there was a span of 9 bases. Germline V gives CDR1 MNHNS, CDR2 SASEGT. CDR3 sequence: CASTPTTNYGYTF. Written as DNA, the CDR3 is TGTGCCAGCACTCCGACAACTAACTATGGCTACACCTTC.